This T cell receptor (beta chain) came from a study of vaccination and CD4 T cells after COVID-19. Study-wide background: Post-COVID samples had a sampling time that fell a median roughly 98 days after diagnosis (range 35 to 161). Sampling that followed vaccination took place a median 72 days after dose two, within a range of 14 to 241. Cellular stimulation was performed using overlapping spike peptides derived from SARS-CoV-2, HCoV-NL63, HCoV-OC43 and HCoV-229E.

Treatment specified: approximately nine-day PBMC culture with coronavirus spike peptide pools or control peptides (ViraFEST assay). Antigen-specific T cell expansion with peptide pools preceded TCR sequencing in the ViraFEST approach. At the Johns Hopkins FTIC core, DNA taken from cultured CD4+ T cells was sequenced by way of the Oncomine TCR Beta short-read assay. TCRdb reprocessed the PCR reads via MiXCR and lists one record per CDR3 protein. The sample lists around 10,000 distinct CDR3 sequences, more than 35% occurring once. This CDR3 is built from 14 residues. Germline CDR1 and CDR2: SGHTA and FQGNSA. V was shortened by 7 bases and J by 2 bases, with 13 bases between the two germline ends. Remarks on this clonotype: Its cognate antigen is unknown.

The TCR was taken from a human donor who had recovered from COVID-19. Sequenced: CD4+ T cells from blood, cultured in vitro. The chain joins TRBV7-2 to TRBJ2-3; tentative D call: TRBD1 (6 bases). This CDR3 reads CASTLTGLTDTQYF. CDR3 nucleotides: TGTGCCAGCACGTTAACAGGGCTCACAGATACGCAGTATTTT.